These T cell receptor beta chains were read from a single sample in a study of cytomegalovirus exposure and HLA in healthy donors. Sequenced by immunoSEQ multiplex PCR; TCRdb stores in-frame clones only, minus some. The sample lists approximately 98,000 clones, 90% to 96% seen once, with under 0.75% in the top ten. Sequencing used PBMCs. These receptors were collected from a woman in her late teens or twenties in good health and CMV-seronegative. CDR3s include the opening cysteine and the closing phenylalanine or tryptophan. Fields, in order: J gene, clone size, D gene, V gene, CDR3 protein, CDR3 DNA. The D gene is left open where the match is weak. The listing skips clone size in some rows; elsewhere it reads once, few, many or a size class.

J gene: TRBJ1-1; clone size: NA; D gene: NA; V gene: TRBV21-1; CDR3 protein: CASSKAREEPIWMGTEAFF; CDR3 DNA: TGTGCCAGCAGCAAAGCTAGGGAGGAACCCATTTGGATGGGCACTGAAGCTTTCTTT
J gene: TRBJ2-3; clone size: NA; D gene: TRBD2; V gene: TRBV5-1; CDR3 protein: CASSQTSGHTDTQYF; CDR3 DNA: TGCGCCAGCAGCCAGACTAGCGGGCATACAGATACGCAGTATTTT
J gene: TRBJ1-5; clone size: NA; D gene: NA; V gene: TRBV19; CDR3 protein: CASSPNSNQPQHF; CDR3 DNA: TGTGCCAGTAGTCCAAATAGCAATCAGCCCCAGCATTTT
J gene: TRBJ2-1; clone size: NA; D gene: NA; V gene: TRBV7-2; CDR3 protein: CASSLIRSTNEQFF; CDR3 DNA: TGTGCCAGCAGCTTAATTCGTAGCACCAATGAGCAGTTCTTC
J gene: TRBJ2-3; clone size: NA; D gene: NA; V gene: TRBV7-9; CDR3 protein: CASSSVPTDTQYF; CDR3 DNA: TGTGCCAGCAGCTCAGTTCCCACAGATACGCAGTATTTT
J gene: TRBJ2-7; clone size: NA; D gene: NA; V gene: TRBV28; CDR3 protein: CASSLVTDSYEQYF; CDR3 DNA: TGTGCCAGCAGTTTAGTGACAGACTCCTACGAGCAGTACTTC
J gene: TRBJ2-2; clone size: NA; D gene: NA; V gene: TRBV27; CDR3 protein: CASSSSLAGELFF; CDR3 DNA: TGTGCCAGCAGTTCCTCCCTTGCCGGGGAGCTGTTTTTT
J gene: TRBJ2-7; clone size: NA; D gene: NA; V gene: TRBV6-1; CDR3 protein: CASSEWAGTYEQYF; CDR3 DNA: TGTGCCAGCAGTGAATGGGCAGGGACCTACGAGCAGTACTTC
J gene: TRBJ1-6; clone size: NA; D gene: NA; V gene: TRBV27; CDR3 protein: CASSLTNNSPLHF; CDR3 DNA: TGTGCCAGCAGTTTAACTAATAATTCACCCCTCCACTTT
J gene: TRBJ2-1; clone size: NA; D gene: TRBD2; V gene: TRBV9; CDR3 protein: CASSVRGTSAANEQFF; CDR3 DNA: TGTGCCAGCAGCGTCCGGGGGACTAGCGCGGCCAATGAGCAGTTCTTC
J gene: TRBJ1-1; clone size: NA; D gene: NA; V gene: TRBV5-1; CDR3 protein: CASSLDSGRIHTEAFF; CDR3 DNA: TGCGCCAGCAGCTTGGACTCGGGGAGAATTCACACTGAAGCTTTCTTT
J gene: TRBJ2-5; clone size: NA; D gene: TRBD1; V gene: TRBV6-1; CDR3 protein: CASSEVIGGSETQYF; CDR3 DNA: TGTGCCAGCAGTGAAGTAATAGGGGGCTCCGAGACCCAGTACTTC
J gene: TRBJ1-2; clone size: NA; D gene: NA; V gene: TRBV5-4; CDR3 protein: CASSLDISYGYTF; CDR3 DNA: TGTGCCAGCAGCTTGGATATCAGCTATGGCTACACCTTC
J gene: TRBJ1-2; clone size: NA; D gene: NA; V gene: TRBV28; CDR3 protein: CASSSGLANYGYTF; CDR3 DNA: TGTGCCAGCAGTTCGGGGTTAGCTAACTATGGCTACACCTTC
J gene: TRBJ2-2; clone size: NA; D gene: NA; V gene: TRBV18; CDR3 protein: CASSPPLGLVATGELFF; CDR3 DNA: TGTGCCAGCTCACCACCGCTGGGGCTAGTTGCGACCGGGGAGCTGTTTTTT
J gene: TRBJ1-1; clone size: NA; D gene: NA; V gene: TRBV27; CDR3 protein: CASSLWGEGVTEAFF; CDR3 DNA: TGTGCCAGCAGTTTATGGGGGGAGGGTGTGACTGAAGCTTTCTTT
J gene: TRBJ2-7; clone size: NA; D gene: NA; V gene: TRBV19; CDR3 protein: CASSMKMGGRIKSYEQYF; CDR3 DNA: TGTGCCAGTAGTATGAAAATGGGGGGGCGTATAAAGTCCTACGAGCAGTACTTC
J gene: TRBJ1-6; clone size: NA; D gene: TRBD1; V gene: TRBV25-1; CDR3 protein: CASSGPGQGYNSPLHF; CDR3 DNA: TGTGCCAGCAGCGGTCCGGGACAGGGTTATAATTCACCCCTCCACTTT
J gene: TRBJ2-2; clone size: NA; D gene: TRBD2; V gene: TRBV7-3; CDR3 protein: CASSAQLAVGELFF; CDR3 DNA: TGTGCCAGCAGCGCTCAACTAGCGGTCGGGGAGCTGTTTTTT
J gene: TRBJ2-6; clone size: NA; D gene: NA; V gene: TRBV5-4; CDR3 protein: CASSLYGANVLTF; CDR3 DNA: TGTGCCAGCAGCTTATATGGGGCCAACGTCCTGACTTTC
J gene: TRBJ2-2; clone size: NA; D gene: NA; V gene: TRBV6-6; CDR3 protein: CASSNSGTGELFF; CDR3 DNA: TGTGCCAGCAGTAATAGCGGCACCGGGGAGCTGTTTTTT
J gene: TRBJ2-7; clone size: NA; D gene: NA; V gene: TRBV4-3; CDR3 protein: CASSQYTRSSGEQYF; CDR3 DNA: TGCGCCAGCAGCCAGTATACCAGGTCGAGCGGCGAGCAGTACTTC
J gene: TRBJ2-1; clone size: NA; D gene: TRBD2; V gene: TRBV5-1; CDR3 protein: CASSLVTAGDDNEQFF; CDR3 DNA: TGCGCCAGCAGCTTGGTCACTGCGGGGGACGACAATGAGCAGTTCTTC
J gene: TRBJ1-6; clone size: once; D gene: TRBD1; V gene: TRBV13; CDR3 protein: CASSNGQGASNSPLHF; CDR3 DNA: TGTGCCAGCAGCAACGGACAGGGGGCCAGTAATTCACCCCTCCACTTT
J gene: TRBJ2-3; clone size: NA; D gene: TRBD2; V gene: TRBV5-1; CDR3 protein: CASSLGLAGGTDTQYF; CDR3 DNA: TGCGCCAGCAGCTTGGGGCTAGCGGGGGGCACAGATACGCAGTATTTT
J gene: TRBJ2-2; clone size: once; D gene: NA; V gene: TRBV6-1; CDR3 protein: CASSEARAYTGELFF; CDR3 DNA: TGTGCCAGCAGTGAAGCGAGGGCTTACACCGGGGAGCTGTTTTTT
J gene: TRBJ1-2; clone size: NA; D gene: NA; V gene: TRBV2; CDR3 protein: CASSDTGGNYGYTF; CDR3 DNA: TGTGCCAGCAGTGACACGGGAGGTAACTATGGCTACACCTTC
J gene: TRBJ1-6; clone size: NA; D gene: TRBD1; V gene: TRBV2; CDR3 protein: CASSLRGQGDSPLHF; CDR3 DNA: TGTGCCAGCAGTCTGCGGGGACAGGGGGATTCACCCCTCCACTTT
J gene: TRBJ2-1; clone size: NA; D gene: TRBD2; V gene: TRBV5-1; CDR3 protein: CASSSRGDYNEQFF; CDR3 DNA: TGCGCCAGCAGCTCCCGGGGGGACTACAATGAGCAGTTCTTC
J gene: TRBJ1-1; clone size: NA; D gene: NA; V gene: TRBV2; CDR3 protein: CASRAAFVPGTEAFF; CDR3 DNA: TGTGCCAGTCGAGCGGCCTTCGTGCCTGGCACTGAAGCTTTCTTT
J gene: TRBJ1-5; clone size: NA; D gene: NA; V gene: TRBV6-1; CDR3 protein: CASSEGIQGQPQHF; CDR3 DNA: TGTGCCAGCAGTGAAGGGATTCAGGGTCAGCCCCAGCATTTT
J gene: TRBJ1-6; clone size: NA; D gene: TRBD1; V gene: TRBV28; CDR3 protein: CASSSTRTPGQGAYNSPLHF; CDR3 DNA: TGTGCCAGCAGTTCCACGCGAACACCCGGACAGGGCGCTTATAATTCACCCCTCCACTTT
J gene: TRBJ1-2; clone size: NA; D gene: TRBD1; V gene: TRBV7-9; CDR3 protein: CASSRQGAEGYTF; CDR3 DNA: TGTGCCAGCAGCCGACAGGGGGCGGAAGGCTACACCTTC
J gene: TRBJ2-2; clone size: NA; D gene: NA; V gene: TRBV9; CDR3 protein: CASSVVQATGELFF; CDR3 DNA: TGTGCCAGCAGCGTAGTTCAGGCTACCGGGGAGCTGTTTTTT
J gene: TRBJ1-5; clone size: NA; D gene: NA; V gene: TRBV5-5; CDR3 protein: CASRETGTWDQPQHF; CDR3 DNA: TGTGCCAGCAGGGAAACAGGGACATGGGATCAGCCCCAGCATTTT
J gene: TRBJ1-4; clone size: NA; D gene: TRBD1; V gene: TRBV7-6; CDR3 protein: CASSSTGTGYEKLFF; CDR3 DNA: TGTGCCAGCAGCTCAACCGGGACAGGATATGAAAAACTGTTTTTT
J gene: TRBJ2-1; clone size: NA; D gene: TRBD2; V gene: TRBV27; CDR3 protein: CASSIRGGVHEQFF; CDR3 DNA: TGTGCCAGCAGTATCCGGGGAGGGGTCCATGAGCAGTTCTTC
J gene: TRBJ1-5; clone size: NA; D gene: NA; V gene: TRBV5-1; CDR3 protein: CARGTPRDDQPQHF; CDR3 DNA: TGCGCCAGAGGGACACCCCGAGACGATCAGCCCCAGCATTTT
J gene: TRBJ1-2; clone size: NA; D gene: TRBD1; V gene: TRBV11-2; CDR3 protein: CASSLGPGTAETHGYTF; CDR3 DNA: TGTGCCAGCAGCTTAGGACCCGGGACAGCGGAGACCCATGGCTACACCTTC
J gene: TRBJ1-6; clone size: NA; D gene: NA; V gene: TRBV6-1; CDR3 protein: CASSTMRAFNSPLHF; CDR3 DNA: TGTGCCAGCAGTACGATGAGGGCCTTTAATTCACCCCTCCACTTT
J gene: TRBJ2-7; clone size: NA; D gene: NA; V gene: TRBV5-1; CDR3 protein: CASSSGNPYEQYF; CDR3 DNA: TGCGCCAGCAGCTCCGGGAATCCCTACGAGCAGTACTTC
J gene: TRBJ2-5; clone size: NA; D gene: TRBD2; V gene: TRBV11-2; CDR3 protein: CASSPPPEGLAGQETQYF; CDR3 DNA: TGTGCCAGCAGCCCCCCTCCCGAGGGACTAGCGGGGCAAGAGACCCAGTACTTC
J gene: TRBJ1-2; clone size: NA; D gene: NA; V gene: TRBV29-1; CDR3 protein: CSVWTAVYGYTF; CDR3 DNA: TGCAGCGTATGGACAGCAGTGTATGGCTACACCTTC